This TCR beta chain is drawn from a study of cytomegalovirus exposure and HLA in healthy donors. Study observations and caveats: Presence/absence analyses took donor sequencing depth as roughly uniform. Among CMV-associated TCR beta chains, most appeared HLA-restricted in a later analysis.

As concerns this clone: Its specificity is unknown.

The primer mix had 60 Vbeta and 13 Jbeta primers. Some clones are missing from TCRdb's copy, which holds only in-frame ones; the method was immunoSEQ multiplex PCR. This table has around 150,000 clones, about 84% appearing once. The donors, nominally healthy at sampling, likely had unrecorded immune exposures. Germline V gene lookup returns CDR1 LGHNA and CDR2 YNFKEQ. This CDR3 has 15 residues. V dropped 0 bases and J dropped 8 bases, with 14 bases sitting between them. The gene calls are TRBV4-2 and TRBJ2-1; D may be TRBD2 (6 bases). The sequenced sample consisted of PBMCs. The clonotype comes from a man aged 50 or older in good health and CMV-seronegative. DNA of the CDR3: TGTGCCAGCAGCCAAGATCGAAGGACTACGGATGAGCAGTTCTTC. This gives the protein CASSQDRRTTDEQFF.